This entry lists 8 T cell receptor beta chains sequenced from one sample in a study of CD8 T cells in ankylosing spondylitis. Study observations and caveats: Characteristic, it appeared, of ankylosing spondylitis blood was a TCR beta motif of roughly eight highly homologous variants.

What these receptors recognize is not known. TCRdb reprocessed the 5' RACE reads via MiXCR and lists one record per CDR3 protein. Of a few hundred thousand distinct CDR3 sequences listed, around 22% are singletons. Sequences were obtained from blood, either unsorted or a sorted T cell fraction (not recorded which). The source of these receptors is a male donor with ankylosing spondylitis.

This clonotype was seen more than once but under ten times. The chain employs TRBV11-3 and TRBJ2-3; the match to TRBD2 covers 12 bases. CDR3 size: 17 residues. V shed 5 bases and J 1 base; nucleotides not matched to a gene: 7. Germline V CDR1 and CDR2: SGHNT, YENEEA. Here the CDR3 reads CASSRRLAGEGTDTQYF. DNA of the CDR3: TGTGCCAGCAGCCGTCGACTAGCGGGAGAAGGCACAGATACGCAGTATTTT. The whole variable domain, filled in from reference TRBV11-3 and TRBJ2-3, reads EAGVVQSPRYKIIEKKQPVAFWCNPISGHNTLYWYLQNLGQGPELLIRYENEEAVDDSQLPKDRFSAERLKGVDSTLKIQPAELGDSAVYLCASSRRLAGEGTDTQYFGPGTRLTVL.

The chain links TRBV20-1 to TRBJ2-7; 7 bases agree with TRBD2. The trim removed 6 bases at V and 6 bases at J, leaving 14 bases unmatched. Germline V gene sequence: CDR1 DFQATT, CDR2 SNEGSKA (reference sequence). This CDR3 region has 14 residues. In DNA, the CDR3 is TGCAGTGCAGGCGGGCCTTATGGGGAGGGCGAGCAGTACTTC. Residues: CSAGGPYGEGEQYF.

In its sample, this clonotype was seen a few times. This CDR3 is CASSLTLGWNTGELFF. DNA of the CDR3: TGTGCCAGCAGCTTAACCTTGGGTTGGAACACCGGGGAGCTGTTTTTT. This chain connects TRBV7-3 to TRBJ2-2; D is uncertain. Germline V gives CDR1 SGHTA, CDR2 FQGTGA. This CDR3 spans 16 amino acids. Trimming removed 0 bases at V and 1 base at J, with 9 bases between.

The genes are TRBV12-3 or TRBV12-4 and TRBJ2-7; 8 bases map to TRBD2. The V gene end was trimmed by 2 bases and the J gene end by 3 bases; junction bases not matched to a gene: 3. The CDR3 contains 14 residues. In nucleotides, the CDR3 is TGTGCCAGCAGTTTATTAGCGGGGAACTACGAGCAGTACTTC. The encoded protein is CASSLLAGNYEQYF.

The chain links TRBV20-1 to TRBJ2-5, with 8 positions matching TRBD2. Looked up from germline, CDR1 is DFQATT and CDR2 is SNEGSKA (reference sequence). The V gene end was trimmed by 6 bases and the J gene end by 3 bases; junction bases not matched to a gene: 3. The CDR3 loop spans 12 amino acids. The CDR3 loop reads CSAPAGEETQYF. The CDR3 region has the DNA TGCAGTGCCCCAGCGGGAGAAGAGACCCAGTACTTC.

The genes are TRBV20-1 and TRBJ2-1; D ambiguous. Trimming pared 3 bases from V and 9 bases from J, leaving 12 bases between. The V gene's germline CDR1 is DFQATT and CDR2 SNEGSKA (reference sequence). The CDR3 length is 12 residues. The CDR3 loop reads CSARRDLGEQFF. Here the CDR3 DNA reads TGCAGTGCTAGGCGTGACTTAGGTGAGCAGTTCTTC.

This clonotype was detected only a few times. V usage is TRBV7-9 and J usage is TRBJ2-3; D might be TRBD1 (6 bases). There are 14 residues in the CDR3. CDR1 is SEHNR and CDR2 is FQNEAQ in the germline V gene (reference sequence). Trimming shortened V by 2 bases and J by 3 bases, and 9 bases separated the two germline ends. Here the CDR3 DNA reads TGTGCCAGCAGCTTAAAGGGGGAGACAGATACGCAGTATTTT. It specifies CASSLKGETDTQYF.

This clonotype was seen a handful of times. The V and J genes are TRBV28 and TRBJ2-5; D is unclear. Germline V gene sequence: CDR1 MDHEN, CDR2 SYDVKM. The CDR3 totals 10 residues. V lost 6 bases and J 10 bases, leaving 9 bases between the germline ends. The CDR3 coding sequence is TGTGCCAGCAGCACCACGGACCAGTACTTC. This translates into CASSTTDQYF.